There are a few counts of the clone carrying this TCR beta chain. The antigen is not known. Germline trimming cut 5 bases from V and 10 bases from J; bases unmatched to any gene: 10. This CDR3 has 14 residues. In the library, individual cDNA molecules carried attached unique molecular identifiers. TCRdb itself ran the 5' RACE reads through MiXCR, one entry per CDR3 protein. The data show 54,000 or so distinct CDR3 sequences, roughly 13% seen once. The sample comes from a study of early T cells in non-severe SARS-CoV-2 infection. The wider study: Alpha and beta chains were unpaired, from unsorted whole-blood bulk RNA. The study, taken as a whole, reports: Private and CD4 specificities were missed by VDJdb matching, skewed to anti-spike CD8.

The chain carries TRBV12-3 or TRBV12-4 and TRBJ2-1; TRBD2 matches 8 bases. Sequencing was done on a sample of whole blood. The receptor was derived from an adult who was a healthcare worker with PCR-confirmed SARS-CoV-2 infection or an uninfected control (not recorded which). The CDR3 DNA follows: TGTGCCAGCAGTCCCCAGGTTCGGGAGGGGGAGCAGTTCTTC. It specifies CASSPQVREGEQFF.